The text below deals with one T cell receptor beta chain. The authors ran the immunoSEQ assay, v3.0, at survey level. Roughly 40,000-50,000 T-cell genomes per sample were the sequencing target. Method: immunoSEQ multiplex PCR; TCRdb's copy keeps in-frame clones and lacks some. The table lists about 25,000 clones, under 85% of them singletons. The data derive from a study of long-term antiretroviral therapy in people with HIV. The trim removed 2 bases at V and 8 bases at J, leaving 8 bases unmatched. This CDR3 spans 16 amino acids. The V gene's germline CDR1 is MDHEN and CDR2 SYDVKM. The sequence was collected from a woman aged 40-49 years with HIV. Sample: unsorted PBMCs, taken 1.1 years before starting antiretroviral therapy. The chain is built from TRBV28 and TRBJ2-1; 11 bases agree with TRBD1. CDR3 coding DNA: TGTGCCAGCAGTTTAGGACAGGGGGCGCTCGGGGATGAGCAGTTCTTC. It is translated as CASSLGQGALGDEQFF. Together with reference TRBV28 and TRBJ2-1, the CDR3 gives the full variable domain: DVKVTQSSRYLVKRTGEKVFLECVQDMDHENMFWYRQDPGLGLRLIYFSYDVKMKEKGDIPEGYSVSREKKERFSLILESASTNQTSMYLCASSLGQGALGDEQFFGPGTRLTVL.